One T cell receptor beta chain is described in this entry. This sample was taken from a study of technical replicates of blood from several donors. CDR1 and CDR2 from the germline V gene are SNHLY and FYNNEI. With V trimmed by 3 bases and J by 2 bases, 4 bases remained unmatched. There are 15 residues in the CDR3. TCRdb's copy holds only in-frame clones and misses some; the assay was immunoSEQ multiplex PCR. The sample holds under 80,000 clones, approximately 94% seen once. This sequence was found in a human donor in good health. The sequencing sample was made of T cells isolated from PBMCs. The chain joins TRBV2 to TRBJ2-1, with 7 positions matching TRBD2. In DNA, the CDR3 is TGTGCCAGCAGTGAGGCTAGCGGCCCCTACAATGAGCAGTTCTTC. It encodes CASSEASGPYNEQFF.